This TCR beta chain is drawn from a study of T cell clonality in common variable immunodeficiency. With regard to this clone: Its cognate antigen is unknown. The observed sequence ends 3 residues before the CDR3 terminus, with the missing tail filled in from the germline J gene.

Points from the study as a whole: Fewer TCRbeta clones were shared among CVID subjects than controls. Common variable immunodeficiency TCR beta sequences reportedly had fewer deletions and N-nucleotide insertions.

Profiling relied on immunoSEQ multiplex PCR, and the TCRdb table lists in-frame clones only, not all of them. The specimen has about 33,000 clones, none found just once. This CDR3 is 14 amino acids long. Trimming removed 4 bases at V and 2 bases at J, with 10 bases between. Germline V lookup: CDR1 SGHTA, CDR2 FQGNSA. The rearrangement joins TRBV7-2 to TRBJ2-3; D call uncertain. The sequenced sample was peripheral blood mononuclear cells. This sequence was found in a human donor with common variable immunodeficiency. CDR3 region: CASSSDWSTDTQYF. CDR3 DNA, as far as it was read: TGTGCCAGCAGCTCAGACTGGTCCACAGATACG.